These 27 T cell receptor beta chains were sequenced from one sample in a study of blood T cell repertoires in COVID-19. Using immunoSEQ multiplex PCR, the repertoire was profiled, and TCRdb retains in-frame clones only, with some absent. Of about 170,000 clones in the sample, around 87% were seen once. Input material: peripheral blood. These receptors originate from a woman of 80 years or more with COVID-19, enrolled during active disease.

The rearrangement joins TRBV7-2 to TRBJ1-5, with a tentative D call TRBD1 (6 bases). The germline V and J ends were trimmed by 1 base and 6 bases, with 13 bases remaining between them. The germline gives CDR1 SGHTA, CDR2 FQGNSA. The length of the CDR3 is 15 residues. CDR3 sequence reads: CASSLGRGLGQPQHF. DNA of the CDR3: TGTGCCAGCAGCTTAGGTAGGGGGTTAGGTCAGCCCCAGCATTTT.

J is TRBJ2-6 and V is TRBV9; 10 positions agree with TRBD2. V shed 1 base, J shed 0 bases, and the junction held 10 bases outside the gene matches. This CDR3 spans 20 amino acids. Per the germline V gene, CDR1 is SGDLS and CDR2 is YYNGEE. The DNA for the CDR3 is TGTGCCAGCAGCGTACTCCCGGCTAGCGGGAGCGGCTCTGGGGCCAACGTCCTGACTTTC. Translation: CASSVLPASGSGSGANVLTF.

This clone was counted only a few times. The chain has TRBV28 and TRBJ2-2, with a tentative D call TRBD2 (5 bases). The CDR3 spans 15 residues. Germline V CDR1 and CDR2: MDHEN, SYDVKM. Trimming took 6 bases from V and 2 from J, leaving 13 bases between them. The CDR3 DNA reads as TGTGCCAGCAGGACTACCCTAGCCAACACCGGGGAGCTGTTTTTT. Residues: CASRTTLANTGELFF.

The chain links TRBV27 to TRBJ1-1; 8 positions agree with TRBD1. Germline CDR1 is MNHEY and CDR2 is SMNVEV (reference sequence). V dropped 2 bases and J dropped 8; count of bases not matched to a gene: 7. The CDR3 extends over 14 amino acids. CDR3 DNA: TGTGCCAGCAGTTTAACTTTACGGACAGGGGAAGCTTTCTTT. Protein sequence: CASSLTLRTGEAFF.

The J gene is TRBJ1-2, the V gene TRBV20-1; 8 nucleotides line up with TRBD1. The CDR3 has 16 residues. Germline V lookup: CDR1 DFQATT, CDR2 SNEGSKA (reference sequence). J was trimmed by 2 bases and V by 3 bases; bases with no gene match: 11. The CDR3 spells CSASWGTGRINYGYTF. In DNA, the CDR3 is TGCAGTGCTAGTTGGGGGACAGGCCGCATCAACTATGGCTACACCTTC.

The chain uses TRBV11-2 and TRBJ1-2; D is uncertain. Germline V gene data show CDR1 as SGHAT and CDR2 as FQNNGV. Trimming pared 5 bases from V and 4 bases from J, leaving 17 bases between. The CDR3 is 15 amino acids. The CDR3 DNA reads as TGTGCCAGCAGCCCCCAACACCCAGATACCTATGGCTACACCTTC. Translation gives CASSPQHPDTYGYTF.

V and J are TRBV6-5 and TRBJ1-1, with 7 bases that match TRBD1. V lost 4 bases, J lost 10 bases, and 6 bases stayed unmatched. In germline, CDR1 is MNHEY, CDR2 SVGAGI. CDR3 length: 12 amino acids. CDR3 coding DNA: TGTGCCAGCAGTTTTACAGGGGAAAGAGCTTTCTTT. The encoded protein is CASSFTGERAFF.

The chain links TRBV5-1 to TRBJ1-1; 7 nucleotides agree with TRBD1. CDR3 length equals 14 residues. Germline V gives CDR1 SGHRS, CDR2 YFSETQ. V lost 4 bases and J lost 0; bases outside the gene matches: 3. The CDR3 nucleotides read TGCGCCAGCAGCACGGGACAGCTGAACACTGAAGCTTTCTTT. Amino acids: CASSTGQLNTEAFF.

This clone was seen a handful of times. The V gene is TRBV5-6, the J gene TRBJ2-7; the D is unclear. With 0 bases removed from V and 1 base from J, the gap between germline ends came to 17 bases. CDR1 is SGHDT, CDR2 YYEEEE, per germline. The CDR3 is 17 residues long. CDR3 coding DNA: TGTGCCAGCAGCTTGGTCCACAGCCCCCTTAGTTCCTACGAGCAGTACTTC. Its protein product is CASSLVHSPLSSYEQYF. Full variable domain (missing parts from reference TRBV5-6 and TRBJ2-7): DAGVTQSPTHLIKTRGQQVTLRCSPKSGHDTVSWYQQALGQGPQFIFQYYEEEERQRGNFPDRFSGHQFPNYSSELNVNALLLGDSALYLCASSLVHSPLSSYEQYFGPGTRLTVT.

The V and J genes are TRBV28 and TRBJ2-7; D perhaps matches TRBD1 (5 bases). The V end lost 9 bases, the J end lost 6 bases, and 21 bases lay between the germline ends. Germline values: CDR1 MDHEN, CDR2 SYDVKM. This CDR3 is built from 14 residues. The CDR3 DNA is TGTGCCAGTAACATTCAAGGATCGCAGGGCGAGCAGTACTTC. Its translation: CASNIQGSQGEQYF.

The chain joins TRBV5-1 to TRBJ2-7; possible D gene TRBD2, 5 bases. Germline assignment: CDR1 SGHRS and CDR2 YFSETQ. Trimming cost V 2 bases and J 0 bases, with 6 bases left between them. This CDR3 is built from 13 residues. CDR3 sequence reads: CASSLAVSYEQYF. CDR3 bases: TGCGCCAGCAGCTTAGCGGTCTCCTACGAGCAGTACTTC.

This clone was seen once. The rearrangement uses TRBV7-8 and TRBJ2-7; 10 positions agree with TRBD1. After removal of 5 bases from V and 9 bases from J, the junction contained 13 bases not matched to a gene. Germline values: CDR1 SGHVS, CDR2 FQNEAQ. This CDR3 comprises 15 residues. The DNA of the CDR3 is TGTGCCAGCAGCCGAGGAGGGACAGGGGCCAAGGGGCAGTACTTC. Translating gives CASSRGGTGAKGQYF.

The chain carries TRBV5-5 and TRBJ2-7, with TRBD1 matching 11 bases. This CDR3 is built from 17 residues. CDR1 and CDR2 (germline): SGHKS, YYEKEE (reference sequence). With V trimmed by 2 bases and J by 1 base, 8 bases remained unmatched. CDR3 sequence: CASSLVDRGLISYEQYF. CDR3 nucleotides: TGTGCCAGCAGCTTAGTGGACAGGGGGCTAATTTCCTACGAGCAGTACTTC.

The V call is TRBV6-5, the J call TRBJ1-1; D is undetermined. The CDR3 runs to 11 residues. Germline V CDR1 and CDR2: MNHEY, SVGAGI. V shed 2 bases and J shed 6 bases, with 4 bases lying between them. DNA for the CDR3: TGTGCCAGCAGTTACCGGGCTGAAGCTTTCTTT. Translation: CASSYRAEAFF.

The chain joins TRBV5-1 to TRBJ2-6; the match to TRBD2 covers 10 bases. The CDR3 runs to 19 residues. Germline-derived CDR1 and CDR2 are SGHRS and YFSETQ. With 4 bases clipped from V and 0 bases from J, the junction kept 10 bases outside the gene matches. The DNA for the CDR3 is TGCGCCAGCAGCGGGGGACTAGCGAAACACTACTCTGGGGCCAACGTCCTGACTTTC. Its protein product is CASSGGLAKHYSGANVLTF.

The V gene is TRBV2, the J gene TRBJ2-7, with D tentatively TRBD2 (6 bases). Trimming stripped 1 base from V and 5 bases from J, with 12 bases between. This CDR3 is built from 14 residues. Germline V CDR1 and CDR2: SNHLY, FYNNEI. The CDR3 DNA follows: TGTGCCAGCAGTGAAGACGGGAGTTTGAACGAGCAGTACTTC. Its translation: CASSEDGSLNEQYF. The variable domain in full, with the rest retrieved from reference TRBV2 and TRBJ2-7, is EPEVTQTPSHQVTQMGQEVILRCVPISNHLYFYWYRQILGQKVEFLVSFYNNEISEKSEIFDDQFSVERPDGSNFTLKIRSTKLEDSAMYFCASSEDGSLNEQYFGPGTRLTVT.

About this clone: Additional DNA sequences in this sample encode the identical CDR3. This chain uses TRBV28 with TRBJ1-2, with D possibly being TRBD1 (5 bases). Trimming shortened V by 6 bases and J by 4 bases, and 12 bases separated the two germline ends. This CDR3 comprises 13 residues. Per germline, CDR1 MDHEN and CDR2 SYDVKM. Written as DNA, the CDR3 is TGTGCCAGCAGCTTCCAGGGCCGCTATGGCTACACCTTC. As protein: CASSFQGRYGYTF.

In its sample, this clone was seen many times. The rearrangement links TRBV7-2 to TRBJ1-1; D is unclear. V shed 2 bases and J shed 9 bases, with 16 bases lying between them. In germline, CDR1 is SGHTA, CDR2 FQGNSA. CDR3 length equals 14 residues. The CDR3 reads CASSLPRSRVQAFF. The CDR3 DNA is TGTGCCAGCAGCTTACCCCGATCGAGGGTACAAGCTTTCTTT.

This chain links TRBV28 with TRBJ2-7; 8 nucleotides agree with TRBD2. This CDR3 is built from 12 residues. Germline V gene data show CDR1 as MDHEN and CDR2 as SYDVKM. The CDR3 is CGSGRPGNEQYF. The CDR3 DNA follows: TGTGGAAGCGGGAGACCCGGTAACGAGCAGTACTTC.

This chain links TRBV7-3 with TRBJ1-3, with a tentative D call TRBD1 (5 bases). V was pared by 0 bases and J by 4 bases, with 10 bases between. CDR1 and CDR2 (germline): SGHTA, FQGTGA. The CDR3 runs 15 residues. The CDR3, as DNA: TGTGCCAGCAGCTTAACCGGGGGTTCCGGAAACACCATATATTTT. This translates into CASSLTGGSGNTIYF. Filled out from reference TRBV7-3 and TRBJ1-3, the complete variable domain reads GAGVSQTPSNKVTEKGKYVELRCDPISGHTALYWYRQSLGQGPEFLIYFQGTGAADDSGLPNDRFFAVRPEGSVSTLKIQRTERGDSAVYLCASSLTGGSGNTIYFGEGSWLTVV.

The chain carries TRBV7-2 and TRBJ1-2; D not resolved. The CDR3 has 12 residues. Trimming took 2 bases from V and 8 from J, leaving 9 bases between them. Germline values: CDR1 SGHTA, CDR2 FQGNSA. CDR3 nucleotides: TGTGCCAGCAGCTTAAACTCTCGAGGCTACACCTTC. Amino acids: CASSLNSRGYTF.

V is TRBV6-5 and J is TRBJ1-6; D possibly corresponds to TRBD1 (6 bases). The CDR3 length is 15 residues. With 4 bases removed from V and 2 bases from J, the gap between germline ends came to 9 bases. The germline V gene encodes CDR1 MNHEY and CDR2 SVGAGI. The CDR3 region is CASSFRDTYNSPLHF. DNA of the CDR3: TGTGCCAGCAGTTTCCGGGACACCTATAATTCACCCCTCCACTTT.

V gene TRBV9 combines with J gene TRBJ2-1; D is possibly TRBD1 (6 bases). This CDR3 is 16 amino acids long. Germline CDR1 and CDR2: SGDLS and YYNGEE. With 0 bases removed from V and 4 bases from J, the gap between germline ends came to 14 bases. The CDR3 sequence: CASSVAGWGRYNEQFF. Here the CDR3 DNA reads TGTGCCAGCAGCGTAGCGGGTTGGGGGCGGTACAATGAGCAGTTCTTC.

The chain employs TRBV5-4 and TRBJ1-4; 7 bases line up with TRBD1. The ends lost 2 bases at V and 3 bases at J; junction bases unmatched: 1. There are 14 residues in the CDR3. Germline V CDR1 and CDR2: SGHNT, YYREEE (reference sequence). The CDR3 sequence: CASSFGTANEKLFF. The CDR3 nucleotides are TGTGCCAGCAGCTTTGGGACAGCTAATGAAAAACTGTTTTTT.

The chain couples TRBV5-1 to TRBJ2-3, with 10 bases lining up with TRBD2. Germline V lookup: CDR1 SGHRS, CDR2 YFSETQ. V was clipped by 4 bases and J by 5 bases; unmatched bases: 7. The CDR3 is made up of 15 amino acids. In nucleotides, the CDR3 is TGCGCCAGCAGCGCCCTAGCGGGAGATTTAGATACGCAGTATTTT. Encoded protein: CASSALAGDLDTQYF. The full variable domain, with the rest looked up from reference TRBV5-1 and TRBJ2-3, is KAGVTQTPRYLIKTRGQQVTLSCSPISGHRSVSWYQQTPGQGLQFLFEYFSETQRNKGNFPGRFSGRQFSNSRSEMNVSTLELGDSALYLCASSALAGDLDTQYFGPGTRLTVL.

The chain is built from TRBV4-2 and TRBJ1-1; D perhaps matches TRBD1 (6 bases). Trimming pared 2 bases from V and 10 bases from J, leaving 17 bases between. This CDR3 comprises 14 residues. The germline gives CDR1 LGHNA, CDR2 YNFKEQ. For the CDR3, the DNA is TGTGCCAGCAGCCAACCTAAGGGGGACGTCGGAGCTTTCTTT. Protein: CASSQPKGDVGAFF.

V and J are TRBV19 and TRBJ2-2, with D possibly TRBD2 on 5 matching bases. The CDR3 sequence is 17 residues long. V lost 5 bases to trimming and J lost 2 bases, with 18 bases between them. CDR1 is LNHDA and CDR2 is SQIVND in the germline V gene (reference sequence). The CDR3 bases are TGTGCCAGTAGTCGCGGGCTTTTGACAAGAAACACCGGGGAGCTGTTTTTT. Its translation: CASSRGLLTRNTGELFF.